The present entry profiles one T cell receptor beta chain with its context. Antigen: not known. Patients between 18 and 65 years old had hyperthyroidism, newly diagnosed and lasting under 2 months. This record comes from a study of T cells in Graves' hyperthyroidism and ophthalmopathy. Study-level findings and limits: Most clonotypes that expanded in the thyroid above 0.001 also showed up in blood.

The CDR3 runs 14 residues. The V gene's germline CDR1 is MNHNS and CDR2 SASEGT. V lost 5 bases and J lost 7, with 15 bases in between. RNA transcripts served as the template for amplifying TCR beta CDR3 regions. First-round RT-PCR with HTBI primers amplified the TCR CDR3 region. Each CDR3 protein gets one entry after TCRdb re-called the multiplex PCR reads with MiXCR. In the table there are approximately 400,000 distinct CDR3 sequences, approximately 15% of which are singletons. This clonotype was obtained from a woman aged 60-70 years with Graves' hyperthyroidism. This sequence joins TRBV6-1 and TRBJ1-3; D is unclear. Sequencing input: blood. The CDR3 is CASSSPHRENTIYF. CDR3 coding DNA: TGTGCCAGCAGTAGTCCACATCGGGAGAACACCATATATTTT.